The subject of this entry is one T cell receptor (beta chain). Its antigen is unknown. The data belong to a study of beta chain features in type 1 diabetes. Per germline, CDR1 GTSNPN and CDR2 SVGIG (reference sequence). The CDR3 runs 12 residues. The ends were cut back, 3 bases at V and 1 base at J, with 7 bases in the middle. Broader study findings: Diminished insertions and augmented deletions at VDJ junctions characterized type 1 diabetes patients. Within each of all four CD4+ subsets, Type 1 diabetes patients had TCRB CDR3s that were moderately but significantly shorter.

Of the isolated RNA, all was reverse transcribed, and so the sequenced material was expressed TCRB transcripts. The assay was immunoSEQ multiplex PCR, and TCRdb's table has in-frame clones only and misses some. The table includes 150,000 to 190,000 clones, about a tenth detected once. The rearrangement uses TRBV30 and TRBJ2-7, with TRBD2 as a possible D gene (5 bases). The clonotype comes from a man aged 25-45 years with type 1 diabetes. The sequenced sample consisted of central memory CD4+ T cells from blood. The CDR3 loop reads CAWSRGSYEQYF. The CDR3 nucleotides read TGTGCCTGGAGCCGGGGATCCTACGAGCAGTACTTC.